A single sample is the source of the 22 T cell receptor beta chains below, sequenced in a study of blood T cell repertoires in COVID-19. The protocol was immunoSEQ multiplex PCR, while the TCRdb copy is restricted to in-frame clones and leaves out a portion. The sample lists about 150,000 clones, approximately 85% occurring once. Sequenced input: peripheral blood. The receptor set was obtained from a woman aged 60-75 years with COVID-19, enrolled during active disease.

The chain carries TRBV10-3 and TRBJ1-2, with a weak D call TRBD1 (6 bases). V was trimmed by 2 bases and J by 8 bases, leaving 12 bases between them. Germline CDR1 is ENHRY and CDR2 is SYGVKD. The CDR3 is 13 amino acids. The CDR3 loop reads CAISEVQGNGYTF. Written as DNA, the CDR3 is TGTGCCATCAGTGAGGTCCAGGGGAACGGCTACACCTTC.

The chain is built from TRBV18 and TRBJ1-2, with D possibly matching TRBD1 (6 bases). CDR1 is KGHSH and CDR2 is LQKENI in the germline V gene. This CDR3 region has 14 residues. V was clipped by 5 bases and J by 4 bases, with 14 bases between them. The CDR3 sequence is CASSMSRDTYGYTF. The DNA for the CDR3 is TGTGCCAGCTCAATGTCCCGGGACACCTATGGCTACACCTTC.

CDR3 in amino acids: CASRTGGQQEQFF. The CDR3 nucleotides read TGTGCCAGTAGGACAGGGGGACAACAGGAGCAGTTCTTC. The chain is built from TRBV19 and TRBJ2-1; 9 nucleotides agree with TRBD1. This CDR3 contains 13 residues. The V gene's germline CDR1 is LNHDA and CDR2 SQIVND (reference sequence). After removal of 6 bases from V and 10 bases from J, the junction contained 7 bases not matched to a gene.

The V and J genes are TRBV3-1 (or the pseudogene TRBV3-2) and TRBJ1-1; 7 bases are shared with TRBD1. Germline V gene sequence: CDR1 LGHDT, CDR2 YNNKEL (reference sequence). Losses at the gene ends were 7 bases for V and 4 bases for J; bases not matched to a gene: 9. This CDR3 comprises 14 residues. The CDR3 sequence: CASNSKGAFTEAFF. CDR3 DNA: TGTGCCAGCAATTCTAAGGGGGCCTTCACTGAAGCTTTCTTT.

The CDR3 sequence is CASSQETGSTEAFF. The DNA of the CDR3 is TGTGCCAGCAGCCAGGAAACAGGGAGCACTGAAGCTTTCTTT. V gene TRBV4-2 combines with J gene TRBJ1-1; D perhaps matches TRBD1 (6 bases). V lost 3 bases and J lost 4, with 12 bases in between. Germline V gives CDR1 LGHNA, CDR2 YNFKEQ. The length of the CDR3 is 14 residues.

J is TRBJ2-3 and V is TRBV6-5; D gene unclear. The CDR3 contains 15 residues. The V and J ends lost 2 bases and 0 bases respectively, with 9 bases between them. The germline CDR1 and CDR2 sequences are MNHEY and SVGAGI. CDR3 protein: CASSYEQSSTDTQYF. Here the CDR3 DNA reads TGTGCCAGCAGTTACGAACAGTCTAGCACAGATACGCAGTATTTT.

The genes are TRBV4-2 and TRBJ1-2, with D uncertain. This CDR3 has 15 amino acids. From germline, CDR1 is LGHNA and CDR2 YNFKEQ. Trimming left V 0 bases short and J 0 bases short, with 8 bases between. This CDR3 is CASSQDQAANYGYTF. The CDR3 DNA reads as TGTGCCAGCAGCCAAGATCAGGCAGCTAACTATGGCTACACCTTC.

This chain links TRBV5-1 with TRBJ1-1; D is undetermined. Germline V gives CDR1 SGHRS, CDR2 YFSETQ. There are 14 residues in the CDR3. The V and J ends lost 4 bases and 1 base respectively, with 11 bases between them. The CDR3 DNA reads TGCGCCAGCAGCGTTCCCCGGGGGAACACTGAAGCTTTCTTT. Translation: CASSVPRGNTEAFF.

The chain is built from TRBV18 and TRBJ1-2, with D possibly being TRBD1 (5 bases). CDR1 is KGHSH and CDR2 is LQKENI in the germline V gene. There are 14 residues in the CDR3. V dropped 4 bases and J dropped 8 bases, with 17 bases sitting between them. CDR3: CASSHQEGMDGYTF. The CDR3 DNA follows: TGTGCCAGCTCACACCAGGAGGGGATGGACGGCTACACCTTC.

The chain recombines TRBV2 with TRBJ2-3; no firm D call. The CDR3 contains 12 residues. Germline CDR1 and CDR2: SNHLY and FYNNEI. V lost 6 bases and J 5 bases, leaving 9 bases between the germline ends. In nucleotides, the CDR3 is TGTGCCAGCAGCGTGCTAGGAGATACGCAGTATTTT. Translation: CASSVLGDTQYF.

The chain joins TRBV7-9 to TRBJ2-6; TRBD1 aligns across 10 bases. V trimming: 5 bases; J trimming: 2 bases; junction bases outside the gene matches: 0. Germline CDR1 and CDR2: SEHNR and FQNEAQ (reference sequence). The CDR3 has 15 residues. The CDR3 DNA is TGTGCCAGCAGCGACAGGGGGCCTGGGGCCAACGTCCTGACTTTC. Translating it yields CASSDRGPGANVLTF.

The J gene is TRBJ1-2, the V gene TRBV5-1; TRBD1 might be the D (5 bases). V lost 4 bases, J lost 2 bases, and 12 bases lay in between. Looked up from germline, CDR1 is SGHRS and CDR2 is YFSETQ. The CDR3 totals 14 residues. CDR3 sequence: CASSVDSANYGYTF. In DNA, the CDR3 is TGCGCCAGCAGCGTTGACAGCGCCAACTATGGCTACACCTTC.

The chain links TRBV25-1 to TRBJ1-3; D is unresolved. Trimming cost V 5 bases and J 1 base, with 9 bases left between them. Germline V gives CDR1 MGHDK, CDR2 SYGVNS. This CDR3 has 14 residues. CDR3 sequence: CASSLGGSGNTIYF. Here the CDR3 DNA reads TGTGCCAGCAGTCTAGGTGGGTCTGGAAACACCATATATTTT.

In regard to this clone: Additional DNA sequences in this sample encode the identical CDR3. The V and J genes are TRBV5-1 and TRBJ2-3; D uncertain. V was cut by 0 bases and J by 1 base, with 3 bases left in between. Germline lookup yields CDR1 SGHRS and CDR2 YFSETQ. The CDR3 is 13 residues long. CDR3 sequence: CASSLVGTDTQYF. CDR3 DNA sequence: TGCGCCAGCAGCTTGGTAGGCACAGATACGCAGTATTTT.

CDR3 residues: CASSFGGYTEAFF. The CDR3 nucleotides are TGCGCCAGCAGCTTTGGGGGGTATACTGAAGCTTTCTTT. The V gene is TRBV5-1, the J gene TRBJ1-1, with a tentative D call TRBD1 (5 bases). The CDR3 consists of 13 residues. CDR1 is SGHRS and CDR2 is YFSETQ in the germline V gene. Trimming cost V 2 bases and J 5 bases, with 10 bases left between them.

The rearrangement links TRBV5-1 to TRBJ1-6, with 7 bases identical to TRBD1. J gave up 7 bases and V 1 base, and 5 bases lay outside the gene matches. There are 15 residues in the CDR3. Germline V gene sequence: CDR1 SGHRS, CDR2 YFSETQ. The CDR3 sequence is CASSLSGTANSPLHF. The DNA of the CDR3 is TGCGCCAGCAGCTTGTCCGGGACAGCGAATTCACCCCTCCACTTT. The full variable domain, in which reference TRBV5-1 and TRBJ1-6 provide the parts outside the CDR3, is KAGVTQTPRYLIKTRGQQVTLSCSPISGHRSVSWYQQTPGQGLQFLFEYFSETQRNKGNFPGRFSGRQFSNSRSEMNVSTLELGDSALYLCASSLSGTANSPLHFGNGTRLTVT.

The chain recombines TRBV6-5 with TRBJ1-6, with D hard to call. The V end lost 8 bases, the J end lost 0 bases, and 8 bases lay between the germline ends. This CDR3 contains 14 residues. Germline V gene data show CDR1 as MNHEY and CDR2 as SVGAGI. The CDR3 DNA reads as TGTGCCAGCTTCGCGAGCTCCTATAATTCACCCCTCCACTTT. Residues: CASFASSYNSPLHF.

This chain uses TRBV5-1 with TRBJ2-2; the D gene is possibly TRBD2 (6 bases). The CDR3 is made up of 17 amino acids. V lost 1 base, J lost 0 bases, and 13 bases lay in between. Germline V gene sequence: CDR1 SGHRS, CDR2 YFSETQ. In nucleotides, the CDR3 is TGCGCCAGCAGCTTGAATTTTGCGGGACCGAACACCGGGGAGCTGTTTTTT. This codes for CASSLNFAGPNTGELFF.

The rearrangement joins TRBV25-1 to TRBJ2-1, with a tentative D call TRBD2 (7 bases). CDR3 size: 18 residues. Germline lookup yields CDR1 MGHDK and CDR2 SYGVNS. Trimming removed 2 bases from V and 0 bases from J, with 17 bases in between. CDR3 in DNA: TGTGCCAGCAGTGAAAAGGGGGGGAATCCTCGCTCCTACAATGAGCAGTTCTTC. Amino acids: CASSEKGGNPRSYNEQFF.

This clone showed up just once. The rearrangement links TRBV2 to TRBJ2-1; 14 bases align to TRBD2. The junction had 11 bases not matched to a gene; V was cut back by 6 bases and J by 7 bases. This CDR3 is built from 17 residues. Germline V gene lookup returns CDR1 SNHLY and CDR2 FYNNEI. CDR3 in DNA: TGTGCCAGCAGCCCGACTAGCGGGGGGGCGATATCGAATGAGCAGTTCTTC. Its protein is CASSPTSGGAISNEQFF.

This chain links TRBV7-3 with TRBJ2-5, with a weak D call TRBD1 (5 bases). Trimming left V 5 bases short and J 3 bases short, with 16 bases between. Germline loops: CDR1 SGHTA, CDR2 FQGTGA. CDR3 length equals 15 residues. Here the CDR3 DNA reads TGTGCCAGCAGCCTCGGTCCGGACAATAAAGAGACCCAGTACTTC. This gives the protein CASSLGPDNKETQYF.

The chain has TRBV7-8 and TRBJ2-5, with a tentative D call TRBD1 (6 bases). Germline values: CDR1 SGHVS, CDR2 FQNEAQ. The CDR3 covers 15 residues. Trimming left V 2 bases short and J 0 bases short, with 10 bases between. This chain's CDR3 is CASSLRRQDQETQYF. In DNA, the CDR3 is TGTGCCAGCAGCTTACGTAGACAGGACCAAGAGACCCAGTACTTC.